This T cell receptor beta chain was identified during a study of control samples from healthy donors and cancer patients. Germline lookup yields CDR1 KGHDR and CDR2 SFDVKD. With V trimmed by 2 bases and J by 4 bases, 3 bases remained unmatched. This CDR3 has 15 residues. The data were produced by immunoSEQ multiplex PCR, yet TCRdb's version contains in-frame clones alone and is incomplete. The sample lists 94,000 or so clones; 84% were seen once. The material sequenced was PBMCs. The origin of this receptor is a man in his 70s with lung cancer. The chain recombines TRBV24-1 with TRBJ1-1, with 10 bases aligning to TRBD1. The CDR3 is CATSDSRQGATEAFF. The CDR3 coding sequence is TGTGCCACCAGTGATTCCAGACAGGGGGCCACTGAAGCTTTCTTT.